This T cell receptor (beta chain) was captured in a study of CD8+CD57+ T cells in acquired aplastic anemia. Across the whole study: Mean yield of DNA from sorted CD4+ and CD8+ cells was approximately 3 ug. Roughly 10.8 million reads were obtained on average for healthy donor CD4+ cells.

Study-wide points: Controls did not differ significantly from patients in CD8+ Simpson's diversity. It was found that about 31 CD8+ CDR3 sequences were shared between patients and controls.

V was cut by 0 bases and J by 5 bases, with 10 bases left in between. Germline loops: CDR1 ENHRY, CDR2 SYGVKD. This CDR3 has 14 amino acids. The use of genomic DNA as template underpinned the TCR beta VDJ and CDR3 profiling. TCRdb reanalysed the reads using MiXCR and keeps one entry per CDR3 protein. The table has about 130,000 distinct CDR3 sequences, around 46% seen once. With respect to this clonotype: The antigen remains undetermined.

Sequencing was carried out using sorted CD4+, CD8+, or CD8+CD57+ T cells (not recorded which) from PBMCs. This receptor was obtained from a human donor in good health, serving as a control. The chain couples TRBV10-3 to TRBJ1-2; the D is unclear. Here the CDR3 DNA reads TGTGCCATCAGTGAGTCGAAGACCCCATATGGCTACACCTTC. This sequence encodes CAISESKTPYGYTF.